A selection of T cell receptor beta chains follows, all from one sample in a study of Ad26.COV2.S vaccination and SARS-CoV-2 variants. Clones were read by immunoSEQ multiplex PCR, and TCRdb kept only the in-frame ones, dropping some. The sample consists of about 680,000 clones, 89% of them appearing once. The sequencing used peripheral blood, collected in a trial of Ad26.COV2.S vaccine versus placebo. Receptors originate from a person aged 18 to 59 who received the Ad26.COV2.S COVID-19 vaccine or a placebo. The conserved cysteine and the conserved F or W are not part of the CDR3 here. Each record gives: J gene, V gene, CDR3 protein.

j_call: TRBJ2-2; v_call: TRBV3-1/TRBV3-2; cdr3_aa: ASSQRPPGELF
j_call: TRBJ1-1; v_call: TRBV6-5; cdr3_aa: ASRRPGQMNTEAF
j_call: TRBJ1-2; v_call: TRBV24-1; cdr3_aa: ATSEGPRTVGPTGNYGYT
j_call: TRBJ2-1; v_call: TRBV3-1/TRBV3-2; cdr3_aa: ASSQEVQGYNEQF
j_call: TRBJ1-4; v_call: TRBV2; cdr3_aa: ASRETPRSEKLF
j_call: TRBJ2-2; v_call: TRBV18; cdr3_aa: ASSPRRGTNTGELF
j_call: TRBJ2-3; v_call: TRBV7-2; cdr3_aa: ASSLGRSTDTQY
j_call: TRBJ2-7; v_call: TRBV30; cdr3_aa: AWTTGGTTYEQY
j_call: TRBJ1-1; v_call: TRBV20-1; cdr3_aa: SARKVFAF
j_call: TRBJ1-2; v_call: TRBV9; cdr3_aa: ASSVGGRGGYT
j_call: TRBJ2-1; v_call: TRBV4-1; cdr3_aa: ASSQDQGGYNEQF
j_call: TRBJ2-7; v_call: TRBV3-1/TRBV3-2; cdr3_aa: ASSQFQGLFYEQY
j_call: TRBJ1-5; v_call: TRBV28; cdr3_aa: ASTLGGTSNQPQH
j_call: TRBJ2-5; v_call: TRBV6-5; cdr3_aa: ASTGEVRRETQY
j_call: TRBJ2-7; v_call: TRBV6-2/TRBV6-3; cdr3_aa: ASSAGTGGYEQY
j_call: TRBJ2-1; v_call: TRBV13; cdr3_aa: ASSLRRGAGSSYNEQF
j_call: TRBJ2-7; v_call: TRBV2; cdr3_aa: ASRRRGATYEQY
j_call: TRBJ1-1; v_call: TRBV3-1/TRBV3-2; cdr3_aa: ASSFPGTEAF
j_call: TRBJ1-5; v_call: TRBV27; cdr3_aa: ASSPFQSLSNQPQH
j_call: TRBJ2-2; v_call: TRBV30; cdr3_aa: AWSVRLQGRAGELF
j_call: TRBJ1-5; v_call: TRBV12-3/TRBV12-4; cdr3_aa: ASSRVNQPQH
j_call: TRBJ2-3; v_call: TRBV3-1/TRBV3-2; cdr3_aa: ASSQGGTSTDTQY
j_call: TRBJ1-1; v_call: TRBV14; cdr3_aa: ASSLPQDTEAF
j_call: TRBJ2-3; v_call: TRBV29-1; cdr3_aa: STRRDTQY
j_call: TRBJ2-1; v_call: TRBV7-2; cdr3_aa: ASSLTGVNEQF
j_call: TRBJ2-7; v_call: TRBV19; cdr3_aa: ASSLSTRGSGSYEQY
j_call: TRBJ2-3; v_call: TRBV15; cdr3_aa: ATSSASPQKY
j_call: TRBJ2-5; v_call: TRBV19; cdr3_aa: ASSIEAAPGTQY
j_call: TRBJ1-5; v_call: TRBV11-2; cdr3_aa: ASSLGTVSNQPQH
j_call: TRBJ1-2; v_call: TRBV9; cdr3_aa: ASSVEQAHRGGYT
j_call: TRBJ1-2; v_call: TRBV12-3/TRBV12-4; cdr3_aa: ASSPGTDGYT
j_call: TRBJ1-1; v_call: TRBV29-1; cdr3_aa: SVETRAGVEAF
j_call: TRBJ1-3; v_call: TRBV13; cdr3_aa: ASSLRVSNTIY
j_call: TRBJ1-5; v_call: TRBV19; cdr3_aa: ASSIQGQANQPQH
j_call: TRBJ2-3; v_call: TRBV28; cdr3_aa: ASSYGRGLVGTDTQY
j_call: TRBJ2-7; v_call: TRBV21-1; cdr3_aa: ASSKKPDSRSEQY
j_call: TRBJ2-3; v_call: TRBV5-6; cdr3_aa: ASSLPGTVSRDTQY
j_call: TRBJ2-6; v_call: TRBV27; cdr3_aa: ASRIAGYGANVLT
j_call: TRBJ1-2; v_call: TRBV6-5; cdr3_aa: ASSYRGQGTAYGYT
j_call: TRBJ1-2; v_call: TRBV9; cdr3_aa: ASSPGNYGYT
j_call: TRBJ2-7; v_call: TRBV5-4; cdr3_aa: ASSFASGQLDEQY
j_call: TRBJ2-7; v_call: TRBV30; cdr3_aa: AWSVGRRYEQY
j_call: TRBJ2-7; v_call: TRBV6-5; cdr3_aa: ASSYSKDAYEQY
j_call: TRBJ1-6; v_call: TRBV10-3; cdr3_aa: ATRDRGNSPLH
j_call: TRBJ2-1; v_call: TRBV30; cdr3_aa: AWSPGGPNEQF
j_call: TRBJ1-5; v_call: TRBV4-3; cdr3_aa: ASSQRAGEGAQH
j_call: TRBJ1-6; v_call: TRBV20-1; cdr3_aa: SASDWNSPLH
j_call: TRBJ2-2; v_call: TRBV7-2; cdr3_aa: ASSLGGGDTGELF
j_call: TRBJ1-4; v_call: TRBV6-5; cdr3_aa: ASSYSTREKLF